One and the same sample provided the 22 T cell receptor beta chains below, sequenced in a study of CD8+ T cells in alopecia areata. It was cDNA, reverse transcribed from extracted RNA, that served as the sequencing template. Measured with immunoSEQ multiplex PCR; TCRdb has only the in-frame clones, and not every one. The sample lists 200,000 to 250,000 clones, 66% seen once, with 1.2% in the top ten. Treatment meaning: oral pan-JAK inhibitor, 5-10 mg twice daily. This material consisted of CD4+ T cells sorted from blood, taken at approximately week 44, from a patient treated with tofacitinib. The receptors come from a human donor with alopecia areata.

There are a few counts of this clone. The rearrangement links TRBV6-6 to TRBJ1-5; D not certain. Deletions cut 7 bases from V and 1 base from J, with 8 bases between. The CDR3 extends over 13 amino acids. The germline V gene has CDR1 MNHNY and CDR2 SVGAGI (reference sequence). The CDR3 DNA follows: TGTGCCAGCAACCTTGACAGCAATCAGCCCCAGCATTTT. It is translated as CASNLDSNQPQHF.

The chain employs TRBV7-2 and TRBJ1-6; D is ambiguous. Germline V CDR1 and CDR2: SGHTA, FQGNSA. V dropped 5 bases and J dropped 3 bases, with 11 bases sitting between them. The CDR3 contains 15 residues. CDR3 in DNA: TGTGCCAGCAGCCGGGTGTCGGGCTATAATTCACCCCTCCACTTT. It yields the protein CASSRVSGYNSPLHF.

CDR3 DNA sequence: TGCGCCAGCAGCCAAGAATCTAGGACACAGCAGTTCTTC. It codes for CASSQESRTQQFF. The chain recombines TRBV4-3 with TRBJ2-1; D might be TRBD1 (5 bases). The CDR3 is made up of 13 amino acids. The germline V and J ends were trimmed by 0 bases and 11 bases, with 11 bases remaining between them. The germline gives CDR1 LGHNA, CDR2 YSLEER.

The V gene is TRBV27, the J gene TRBJ1-1; the D is unclear. This CDR3 region has 13 residues. From germline, CDR1 is MNHEY and CDR2 SMNVEV (reference sequence). With 6 bases removed from V and 1 base from J, the gap between germline ends came to 9 bases. As DNA, the CDR3 is TGTGCCAGCAGGAGGAATAGGAACACTGAAGCTTTCTTT. Translating it yields CASRRNRNTEAFF.

V usage is TRBV27 and J usage is TRBJ1-1, with D uncertain. The CDR3 has 16 amino acids. Trimming left V 2 bases short and J 2 bases short, with 15 bases between. Germline V gives CDR1 MNHEY, CDR2 SMNVEV (reference sequence). CDR3 sequence (DNA): TGTGCCAGCAGTTTAACGTTCGTCGGCCAAAACACTGAAGCTTTCTTT. Translation gives CASSLTFVGQNTEAFF.

The V gene is TRBV30, the J gene TRBJ1-1, with unresolved D. The length of the CDR3 is 14 residues. Germline CDR1 reads GTSNPN; CDR2 reads SVGIG (reference sequence). The V gene lost 2 bases and the J gene lost 0 bases, with 10 bases spanning the gap. CDR3 loop: CAWSRLRMNTEAFF. As DNA, the CDR3 is TGTGCCTGGAGTCGGCTGAGGATGAACACTGAAGCTTTCTTT. Full variable domain (outside the CDR3, taken from reference TRBV30 and TRBJ1-1): SQTIHQWPATLVQPVGSPLSLECTVEGTSNPNLYWYRQAAGRGLQLLFYSVGIGQISSEVPQNLSASRPQDRQFILSSKKLLLSDSGFYLCAWSRLRMNTEAFFGQGTRLTVV.

On this clone: Other DNA sequences of this sample code for an identical CDR3. This chain connects TRBV7-2 to TRBJ1-2; TRBD1 agrees at 7 bases. The CDR3 runs to 14 residues. Looked up from germline, CDR1 is SGHTA and CDR2 is FQGNSA. After removal of 1 base from V and 4 bases from J, the junction contained 3 bases not matched to a gene. The CDR3 loop is CASSLGQGGYGYTF. The CDR3 nucleotides are TGTGCCAGCAGCTTAGGGCAGGGGGGCTATGGCTACACCTTC.

The chain couples TRBV7-2 to TRBJ1-1; 7 nucleotides agree with TRBD1. This CDR3 has 12 amino acids. CDR1 SGHTA and CDR2 FQGNSA come from the germline V gene. V shed 1 base, J shed 7 bases, and the junction held 0 bases outside the gene matches. The CDR3 is CASSLDRGEAFF. CDR3 nucleotide sequence: TGTGCCAGCAGCTTAGACAGGGGTGAAGCTTTCTTT.

This chain uses TRBV30 with TRBJ1-6; 7 nucleotides align to TRBD1. The CDR3 totals 12 residues. Trimming cost V 5 bases and J 5 bases; bases outside gene matches: 0. Per the germline V gene, CDR1 is GTSNPN and CDR2 is SVGIG (reference sequence). Here the CDR3 reads CAWGTDNSPLHF. In nucleotides, the CDR3 is TGTGCCTGGGGGACAGATAATTCACCCCTCCACTTT.

The chain links TRBV19 to TRBJ1-1; D is uncertain. Germline V lookup: CDR1 LNHDA, CDR2 SQIVND (reference sequence). V was cut by 3 bases and J by 0 bases, with 11 bases left in between. This CDR3 has 15 amino acids. CDR3 bases: TGTGCCAGTAGTATTCGGTACCCCATGAACACTGAAGCTTTCTTT. It encodes CASSIRYPMNTEAFF. The complete variable domain, with remaining parts taken from reference TRBV19 and TRBJ1-1, reads DGGITQSPKYLFRKEGQNVTLSCEQNLNHDAMYWYRQDPGQGLRLIYYSQIVNDFQKGDIAEGYSVSREKKESFPLTVTSAQKNPTAFYLCASSIRYPMNTEAFFGQGTRLTVV.

Only a few counts were recorded for this clone. This chain connects TRBV11-2 to TRBJ2-3; 10 nucleotides align to TRBD2. CDR1 SGHAT and CDR2 FQNNGV come from the germline V gene. This CDR3 comprises 16 residues. Trimming cost V 5 bases and J 1 base; bases outside gene matches: 6. The CDR3: CASSPVTSGGTDTQYF. The CDR3 DNA reads as TGTGCCAGCAGCCCGGTCACTAGCGGGGGCACAGATACGCAGTATTTT.

This clone showed up just once. This chain uses TRBV29-1 with TRBJ2-1; 8 bases are a match to TRBD1. Germline V gene data show CDR1 as SQVTM and CDR2 as ANQGSEA. This CDR3 has 13 amino acids. With 7 bases clipped from V and 7 bases from J, the junction kept 9 bases outside the gene matches. CDR3 in amino acids: CSAGDRQINEQFF. In DNA, the CDR3 is TGCAGCGCTGGGGACAGGCAGATAAATGAGCAGTTCTTC.

V and J are TRBV28 and TRBJ2-7; D is unclear. Germline assignment: CDR1 MDHEN and CDR2 SYDVKM. There are 13 residues in the CDR3. The ends were cut back, 2 bases at V and 6 bases at J, with 11 bases in the middle. CDR3 protein: CASSLIVGSEQYF. The CDR3 DNA reads TGTGCCAGCAGTTTAATTGTGGGATCCGAGCAGTACTTC.

The rearrangement links TRBV6-1 to TRBJ2-7; TRBD1 or TRBD2 may be the D gene (5 bases each). The V gene's germline CDR1 is MNHNS and CDR2 SASEGT. This CDR3 contains 15 residues. V was clipped by 9 bases and J by 4 bases, with 22 bases between them. The CDR3 sequence: CASRGDRDRRYEQYF. The CDR3 bases are TGTGCCAGTCGGGGAGACCGAGACAGACGATACGAGCAGTACTTC.

This clone has a handful of counts. The V call is TRBV29-1, the J call TRBJ1-2; TRBD1 might be the D (6 bases). CDR3 length: 14 residues. CDR1 SQVTM and CDR2 ANQGSEA come from the germline V gene. Trimming cost V 6 bases and J 7 bases, with 21 bases left between them. CDR3 sequence (DNA): TGCAGCGTGACTACAGGGAACCCCCCCATTGGCTACACCTTC. This gives the protein CSVTTGNPPIGYTF.

The chain joins TRBV2 to TRBJ2-7, with 11 bases identical to TRBD1. The CDR3 runs 15 residues. Germline trimming cut 5 bases from V and 1 base from J; bases unmatched to any gene: 4. Germline CDR1 reads SNHLY; CDR2 reads FYNNEI. The CDR3 region has the DNA TGTGCCAGCAGTCACGGACAGGGGGCATCCTACGAGCAGTACTTC. The encoded protein is CASSHGQGASYEQYF.

V gene TRBV11-2 combines with J gene TRBJ2-2; D is possibly TRBD2 (6 bases). Germline V gene lookup returns CDR1 SGHAT and CDR2 FQNNGV. This CDR3 is built from 16 residues. Trimming cost V 3 bases and J 4 bases, with 15 bases left between them. CDR3 nucleotide sequence: TGTGCCAGCAGCTTTTCCCGGGGAGGCGGCACCGGGGAGCTGTTTTTT. Encoded protein: CASSFSRGGGTGELFF.

CDR3 in amino acids: CAWIEGQPNYTF. CDR3 nucleotide sequence: TGTGCCTGGATCGAGGGACAGCCCAACTACACCTTC. V and J are TRBV30 and TRBJ1-2; TRBD1 matches at 7 bases. This CDR3 has 12 residues. V lost 4 bases, J lost 10 bases, and 9 bases stayed unmatched. Germline assignment: CDR1 GTSNPN and CDR2 SVGIG (reference sequence).

The gene calls are TRBV15 and TRBJ1-6; tentatively, D is TRBD1 (6 bases). Per the germline V gene, CDR1 is LNHNV and CDR2 is YYDKDF (reference sequence). Trimming shortened V by 3 bases and J by 0 bases, and 12 bases separated the two germline ends. This CDR3 spans 17 amino acids. The CDR3 DNA sequence: TGTGCCACCAGCAGGGTTACAGGGAGCTCCTATAATTCACCCCTCCACTTT. This codes for CATSRVTGSSYNSPLHF.

To note about this clone: Other DNA sequences in the same sample also yield this CDR3. V is TRBV7-2 and J is TRBJ2-5; 8 bases line up with TRBD1. Germline CDR1 is SGHTA and CDR2 is FQGNSA. The CDR3 length is 14 residues. J lost 2 bases, V lost 3 bases, and 2 bases had no gene match. The CDR3 DNA sequence: TGTGCCAGCAGCTTGGACAGGGCACAAGAGACCCAGTACTTC. Translating gives CASSLDRAQETQYF.

This CDR3 reads CSVAADGGGYTF. The CDR3 nucleotides read TGCAGCGTTGCCGCCGACGGGGGGGGCTACACCTTC. The J gene is TRBJ1-2, the V gene TRBV29-1; TRBD1 is a possible D gene (5 bases). This CDR3 spans 12 amino acids. Per germline, CDR1 SQVTM and CDR2 ANQGSEA. V was cut by 4 bases and J by 8 bases, with 14 bases left in between.

Points on this clone: At the DNA level, this CDR3 is encoded by other sequences in the same sample as well. The genes are TRBV29-1 and TRBJ2-2; TRBD1 or TRBD2 may be the D gene (5 bases each). Between the trimmed V and J ends, which lost 7 bases and 0 bases, there was a span of 9 bases. This CDR3 is 13 amino acids long. Germline CDR1 is SQVTM and CDR2 is ANQGSEA. The DNA of the CDR3 is TGCAGCGCCGGGACGGCGAACACCGGGGAGCTGTTTTTT. It codes for CSAGTANTGELFF.